These 29 T cell receptor beta chains were sequenced from one sample in a study of metastatic and nonmetastatic thyroid tumors (dated by TCRdb to 2020 to 2021). Preparation of the library involved PCR. Sequencing took place on an Illumina HiSeq 4000. Clones were called with MiXCR by TCRdb after fastp trimmed the public reads at Q25, and only in-frame beta chains were retained. Present in this sample are tens of thousands of clones, under 25% of which were seen just once. 13% of the sample belongs to the ten largest clones. No treatment had been received by any patient before thyroid surgery. Material for sequencing was blood. The receptor set was obtained from a male donor with papillary thyroid cancer or a benign thyroid nodule (not recorded which). Some clones in this sample may be carry-over from other donors' samples.

The chain recombines TRBV5-1 with TRBJ2-7; D ambiguous. V was clipped by 3 bases and J by 1 base, with 11 bases between them. Germline V gene data show CDR1 as SGHRS and CDR2 as YFSETQ. The CDR3 has 14 residues. CDR3 sequence (DNA): TGCGCCAGCAGCTCGTATTACACTTCCTACGAGCAGTACTTC. It is translated as CASSSYYTSYEQYF. Drawing the rest from reference TRBV5-1 and TRBJ2-7, the complete variable domain is KAGVTQTPRYLIKTRGQQVTLSCSPISGHRSVSWYQQTPGQGLQFLFEYFSETQRNKGNFPGRFSGRQFSNSRSEMNVSTLELGDSALYLCASSSYYTSYEQYFGPGTRLTVT.

On this clone: Compared with germline, one end of the junction differs, possibly owing to a read error. V is TRBV3-1 and J is TRBJ2-2, with a weak D call TRBD2 (5 bases). CDR3 size: 14 residues. Germline V CDR1 and CDR2: LGHDT, YNNKEL (reference sequence). The CDR3 nucleotides are TGTGCCAGCAGCCAAGAAGGCGCGGCCGGGGAGCTTTTTTTT. Its protein is CASSQEGAAGELFF. Filled out from reference TRBV3-1 and TRBJ2-2, the complete variable domain reads DTAVSQTPKYLVTQMGNDKSIKCEQNLGHDTMYWYKQDSKKFLKIMFSYNNKELIINETVPNRFSPKSPDKAHLNLHINSLELGDSAVYFCASSQEGAAGELFFGEGSRLTVL.

This clone was found many times. The V and J genes are TRBV5-1 and TRBJ2-7, with 8 bases lining up with TRBD2. Trimming took 3 bases from V and 7 from J; bases not matched to a gene: 15. From germline, CDR1 is SGHRS and CDR2 YFSETQ. This CDR3 contains 16 residues. CDR3 DNA sequence: TGCGCCAGCAGCTCCCTCCGGGGCGGGAGGTGGTGGGAGCAGTACTTC. Encoded protein: CASSSLRGGRWWEQYF.

This clone has ten or more counts. This sequence joins TRBV6-5 and TRBJ1-5; TRBD1 might be the D (5 bases). The CDR3 is 17 amino acids. Trimming took 0 bases from V and 6 from J, leaving 18 bases between them. Germline-derived CDR1 and CDR2 are MNHEY and SVGAGI. This CDR3 reads CASSYSGAISQGQPQHF. Written as DNA, the CDR3 is TGTGCCAGCAGTTACTCCGGGGCGATATCCCAAGGTCAGCCCCAGCATTTT.

This clone came up many times. V is TRBV28 and J is TRBJ2-3; TRBD1 agrees at 7 bases. The germline V gene has CDR1 MDHEN and CDR2 SYDVKM. This CDR3 region has 13 residues. The ends lost 5 bases at V and 5 bases at J; junction bases unmatched: 4. CDR3 amino acids: CASSPAGGDTQYF. CDR3 DNA: TGTGCCAGCAGTCCCGCAGGGGGAGATACGCAGTATTTT.

This clone has ten or more counts. J is TRBJ1-1 and V is TRBV4-1; the D gene is possibly TRBD1 (5 bases). There are 14 residues in the CDR3. The V end was cut by 0 bases, the J end by 10 bases, with 15 bases between. The germline gives CDR1 MGHRA, CDR2 YSYEKL. The CDR3 DNA is TGCGCCAGCAGCCAAGACCCAGGGTACGTCCGAGCTTTCTTT. Its translation is CASSQDPGYVRAFF.

Relative to its sample, this clone is medium-sized (0.01 to 0.1%). The genes are TRBV30 and TRBJ2-7; perhaps TRBD2 as D (6 bases). Per the germline V gene, CDR1 is GTSNPN and CDR2 is SVGIG (reference sequence). V gave up 2 bases and J gave up 2 bases, with 10 bases separating them. The CDR3 loop spans 13 amino acids. The CDR3 loop reads CAWSPWGAYEQYF. CDR3 sequence (DNA): TGTGCCTGGAGTCCCTGGGGGGCCTACGAGCAGTACTTC.

The chain employs TRBV12-3 or TRBV12-4 and TRBJ2-7, with a weak D call TRBD1 (6 bases). This CDR3 is built from 17 residues. Trimming removed 0 bases at V and 0 bases at J, with 15 bases between. CDR3 coding DNA: TGTGCCAGCAGTTTAGCCGACAGGACTCAGAGCTCCTACGAGCAGTACTTC. Its protein product is CASSLADRTQSSYEQYF.

The chain carries TRBV6-2 or TRBV6-3 and TRBJ1-2, with no clear D. The CDR3 runs to 14 residues. CDR1 is MNHEY, CDR2 SVGEGT, per germline. V lost 3 bases and J lost 6, with 14 bases in between. CDR3 nucleotide sequence: TGTGCCAGCAGTTATTGGTTGGCTACCCATGGCTACACCTTC. As protein: CASSYWLATHGYTF.

This clone was detected many times. This chain joins TRBV5-4 and TRBJ1-4; 7 nucleotides agree with TRBD1. V trimming: 4 bases; J trimming: 11 bases; junction bases outside the gene matches: 8. Germline V CDR1 and CDR2: SGHNT, YYREEE (reference sequence). The length of the CDR3 is 13 residues. The CDR3 here is CASSGGQILKLFF. In DNA form, the CDR3 reads TGTGCCAGCAGCGGGGGACAGATCCTTAAACTGTTTTTT.

Concerning this clone itself: The germline gene is not matched at one end of the junction; a read error may be the cause. Distinct nucleotide sequences in the sample also encode this CDR3. The V call is TRBV10-2, the J call TRBJ2-6; D tentatively reads TRBD1 or TRBD2 (5 bases each). Germline CDR1 and CDR2: WSHSY and SAAADI. The CDR3 extends over 15 amino acids. Here the CDR3 DNA reads TGCGCCAGCACCTCCCAGGGAGCTGGTGCCAACGTCCTCACTTTC. Translated: CASTSQGAGANVLTF.

Many counts were recorded for this clone. In the same sample, other DNA sequences code for this CDR3. V usage is TRBV10-3 and J usage is TRBJ1-1; D possibly corresponds to TRBD1 (6 bases). The CDR3 runs to 15 residues. V was pared by 6 bases and J by 1 base, with 15 bases between. Germline V gives CDR1 ENHRY, CDR2 SYGVKD. This chain's CDR3 is CAIRGGGAGNTEAFF. In DNA, the CDR3 is TGTGCCATCAGGGGGGGCGGGGCGGGGAACACTGAAGCTTTCTTT.

In its sample, this clone was seen many times. This same CDR3 is encoded by further DNA sequences in the sample. The chain links TRBV6-5 to TRBJ1-4; D gene ambiguous. The V gene lost 2 bases and the J gene lost 7 bases, with 8 bases spanning the gap. In germline, CDR1 is MNHEY, CDR2 SVGAGI. CDR3 length equals 13 residues. CDR3 in amino acids: CASSYEGPEKLFF. The DNA of the CDR3 is TGTGCCAGCAGTTACGAGGGTCCTGAAAAACTGTTTTTT.

This clone was counted at least ten times. V gene TRBV7-3 combines with J gene TRBJ2-2; tentatively, D is TRBD2 (5 bases). The germline V gene encodes CDR1 SGHTA and CDR2 FQGTGA. The CDR3 length is 13 residues. V dropped 5 bases and J dropped 7 bases, with 11 bases sitting between them. CDR3 sequence: CASSPEDGGELFF. The CDR3 coding sequence is TGTGCCAGCAGCCCGGAGGACGGCGGGGAGCTGTTTTTT. The full variable domain, rest sourced from reference TRBV7-3 and TRBJ2-2, is GAGVSQTPSNKVTEKGKYVELRCDPISGHTALYWYRQSLGQGPEFLIYFQGTGAADDSGLPNDRFFAVRPEGSVSTLKIQRTERGDSAVYLCASSPEDGGELFFGEGSRLTVL.

The V gene is TRBV20-1, the J gene TRBJ2-7; TRBD2 might be the D (6 bases). Looked up from germline, CDR1 is DFQATT and CDR2 is SNEGSKA (reference sequence). Trimming shortened V by 0 bases and J by 0 bases, and 12 bases separated the two germline ends. The CDR3 is 15 amino acids. This CDR3 reads CSARDGRGISYEQYF. The CDR3 bases are TGCAGTGCTAGAGATGGGCGGGGAATCTCCTACGAGCAGTACTTC.

This clone was observed many times. V is TRBV4-1 and J is TRBJ2-7, with 8 nucleotides matching TRBD1. V shed 4 bases, J shed 0 bases, and the junction held 11 bases outside the gene matches. This CDR3 has 17 residues. Germline values: CDR1 MGHRA, CDR2 YSYEKL. CDR3: CASSPSSGTGSSYEQYF. Written as DNA, the CDR3 is TGCGCCAGCAGCCCTTCCTCCGGGACAGGCAGCTCCTACGAGCAGTACTTC.

This clone is medium-sized in the sample. This chain uses TRBV30 with TRBJ2-5; D is undetermined. Germline lookup yields CDR1 GTSNPN and CDR2 SVGIG (reference sequence). Trimming removed 0 bases at V and 5 bases at J, with 4 bases between. This CDR3 contains 11 residues. CDR3 protein: CAWSVEETQYF. As DNA, the CDR3 is TGTGCCTGGAGTGTAGAGGAGACCCAGTACTTC.

About this clone itself: A read error may account for a junction end that differs from germline. J is TRBJ2-7 and V is TRBV24-1; D ambiguous. Germline values: CDR1 KGHDR, CDR2 SFDVKD. The length of the CDR3 is 14 residues. CDR3 protein: CATSDTMGSYDQYF. The CDR3, as DNA: TGTGCCACCAGTGATACCATGGGCAGTTACGATCAGTACTTC.

This clone has at least ten counts. CDR3 in amino acids: CASSESKKGSTDTQYF. The CDR3 DNA reads TGCGCCAGCAGTGAGTCGAAGAAGGGGTCCACAGATACGCAGTATTTT. The chain links TRBV10-1 to TRBJ2-3, with D tentatively TRBD1 (5 bases). There are 16 residues in the CDR3. Between the trimmed V and J ends, which lost 0 bases and 2 bases, there was a span of 12 bases. Germline CDR1 is WNHNN and CDR2 is SYGVQD (reference sequence).

Many counts were recorded for this clone. Being one base from a much bigger clone, this may be a read error. This sample includes further DNA sequences coding for the same CDR3. The chain's CDR3 is CASSQDAGHEQYF. The CDR3 DNA reads TGTGCCAGCAGCCAAGATGCAGGGCACGAGCAGTACTTC. The chain is built from TRBV3-1 and TRBJ2-7, with D perhaps TRBD1 (5 bases). Germline CDR1 LGHDT, CDR2 YNNKEL (reference sequence). V gave up 0 bases and J gave up 5 bases, with 8 bases separating them. The CDR3 consists of 13 residues.

This clone has at least ten counts. CDR3 residues: CSARADSYGYTF. CDR3 sequence (DNA): TGCAGTGCTAGAGCCGACAGCTATGGCTACACCTTC. The chain joins TRBV20-1 to TRBJ1-2, with D tentatively TRBD1 (5 bases). The V and J ends lost 1 base and 4 bases respectively, with 7 bases between them. The germline gives CDR1 DFQATT, CDR2 SNEGSKA (reference sequence). CDR3 length: 12 residues.

This clone was counted once. The chain has TRBV28 and TRBJ1-1; the match to TRBD1 covers 7 bases. The J segment lost 3 bases and the V segment lost 6 bases, leaving 7 bases of the junction unmatched. The CDR3 is 14 amino acids. Looked up from germline, CDR1 is MDHEN and CDR2 is SYDVKM. The CDR3 DNA is TGTGCCAGCAGGGACAGGCCGGGGGACACTGAAGCTTTCTTT. Translated: CASRDRPGDTEAFF.

The gene calls are TRBV20-1 and TRBJ2-7; maybe TRBD2 (9 bases). Germline assignment: CDR1 DFQATT and CDR2 SNEGSKA (reference sequence). The CDR3 runs to 20 residues. V lost 1 base and J lost 2, with 30 bases in between. The CDR3 loop reads CSARGAGGTTKREVTYEQYF. CDR3 coding DNA: TGCAGTGCTAGAGGTGCAGGGGGCACCACAAAGCGGGAGGTTACCTACGAGCAGTACTTC.

This clone is labeled medium-sized (0.01 to 0.1%). This chain links TRBV12-3 or TRBV12-4 with TRBJ2-7; TRBD2 is a possible D gene (8 bases). The CDR3 runs 16 residues. V was cut by 3 bases and J by 7 bases, with 22 bases left in between. CDR3 nucleotide sequence: TGTGCCAGCAGTTTGGTTCGTGGGCGGGAGGACAGGGAGCAGTACTTC. Translated: CASSLVRGREDREQYF.

This clone is categorized as medium-sized. The rearrangement links TRBV12-3 or TRBV12-4 to TRBJ2-1, with D uncertain. This CDR3 has 16 residues. V lost 3 bases to trimming and J lost 5 bases, with 17 bases between them. As DNA, the CDR3 is TGTGCCAGCAGTTTCATGTGGGCCACGGGCGACAATGAGCAGTTCTTC. This codes for CASSFMWATGDNEQFF.

This clone was recorded at least ten times. The chain recombines TRBV7-2 with TRBJ2-1; D is unresolved. The ends were cut back, 5 bases at V and 6 bases at J, with 14 bases in the middle. This CDR3 region has 14 residues. CDR1 is SGHTA and CDR2 is FQGNSA in the germline V gene. This CDR3 reads CASSLQAPPNEQFF. The CDR3 DNA follows: TGTGCCAGCAGCCTACAAGCGCCCCCCAATGAGCAGTTCTTC.

This clone was observed a handful of times. Sequence at one end of the junction differs from germline and may be a read error. This chain uses TRBV2 with TRBJ2-6; D might be TRBD1 (6 bases). Germline V lookup: CDR1 SNHLY, CDR2 FYNNEI. The length of the CDR3 is 14 residues. CDR3 sequence: CSSKDSLGSNVLTF. The DNA for the CDR3 is TGTTCCAGCAAGGACAGTCTCGGGTCCAACGTCCTGACTTTC.

Concerning this clone: This may be a read error, as it is one base from a much larger clone. V usage is TRBV12-3 or TRBV12-4 and J usage is TRBJ1-5, with a weak D call TRBD1 (5 bases). V was cut by 5 bases and J by 2 bases, with 13 bases left in between. This CDR3 has 15 residues. CDR3 sequence (DNA): TGTGCCAGCAGTCCCCACAGGTACGGCAATCAGCCCCAGCATTTT. Protein product: CASSPHRYGNQPQHF.

This clone was seen many times. The CDR3, as DNA: TGTGCCAGCAGGATCAGGGGAGATACGCAGTATTTT. Residues: CASRIRGDTQYF. J is TRBJ2-3 and V is TRBV12-3 or TRBV12-4, with a weak D call TRBD1 (6 bases). With 6 bases removed from V and 5 bases from J, the gap between germline ends came to 9 bases. There are 12 residues in the CDR3.